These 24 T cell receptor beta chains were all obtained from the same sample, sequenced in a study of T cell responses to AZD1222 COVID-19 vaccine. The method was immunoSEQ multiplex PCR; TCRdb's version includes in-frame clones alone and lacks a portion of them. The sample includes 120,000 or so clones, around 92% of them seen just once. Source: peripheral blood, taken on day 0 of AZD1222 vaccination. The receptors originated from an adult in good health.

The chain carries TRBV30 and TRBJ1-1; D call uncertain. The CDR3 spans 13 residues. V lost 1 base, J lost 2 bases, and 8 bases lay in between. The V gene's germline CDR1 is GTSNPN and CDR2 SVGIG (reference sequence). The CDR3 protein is CAWSAQANTEAFF. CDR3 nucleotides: TGTGCCTGGAGTGCGCAGGCTAACACTGAAGCTTTCTTT.

The CDR3 loop is CASSGRTGGVMNTEAFF. The CDR3 region has the DNA TGTGCCAGCAGTGGTCGGACAGGGGGAGTCATGAACACTGAAGCTTTCTTT. This chain joins TRBV28 and TRBJ1-1; 10 bases match TRBD1. This CDR3 is built from 17 residues. V lost 5 bases to trimming and J lost 0 bases; unmatched junction nucleotides: 9. Germline values: CDR1 MDHEN, CDR2 SYDVKM.

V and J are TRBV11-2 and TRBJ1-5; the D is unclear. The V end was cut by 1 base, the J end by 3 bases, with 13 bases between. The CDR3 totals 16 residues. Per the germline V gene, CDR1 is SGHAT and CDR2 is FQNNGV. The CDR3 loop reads CASSLGAKIPNQPQHF. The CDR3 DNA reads TGTGCCAGCAGCTTAGGGGCCAAGATCCCCAATCAGCCCCAGCATTTT.

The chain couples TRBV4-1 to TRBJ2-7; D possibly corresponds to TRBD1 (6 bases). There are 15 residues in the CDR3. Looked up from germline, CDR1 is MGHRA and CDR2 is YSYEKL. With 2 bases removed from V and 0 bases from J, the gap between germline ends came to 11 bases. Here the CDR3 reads CASSQFMGASYEQYF. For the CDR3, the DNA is TGCGCCAGCAGCCAATTTATGGGGGCCTCCTACGAGCAGTACTTC.

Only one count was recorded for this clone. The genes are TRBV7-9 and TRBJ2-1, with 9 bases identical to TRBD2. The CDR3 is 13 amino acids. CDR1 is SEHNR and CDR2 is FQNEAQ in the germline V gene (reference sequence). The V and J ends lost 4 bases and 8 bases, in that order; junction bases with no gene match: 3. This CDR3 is CASSWTSDDEQFF. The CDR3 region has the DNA TGTGCCAGCAGCTGGACTAGCGACGATGAGCAGTTCTTC.

Here the CDR3 reads CASSIGSGNEQYF. The DNA of the CDR3 is TGTGCCAGTAGTATAGGGTCAGGCAACGAGCAGTACTTC. The chain uses TRBV19 and TRBJ2-7; D uncertain. Deletions cut 1 base from V and 5 bases from J, with 9 bases between. This CDR3 comprises 13 residues. Germline lookup yields CDR1 LNHDA and CDR2 SQIVND (reference sequence).

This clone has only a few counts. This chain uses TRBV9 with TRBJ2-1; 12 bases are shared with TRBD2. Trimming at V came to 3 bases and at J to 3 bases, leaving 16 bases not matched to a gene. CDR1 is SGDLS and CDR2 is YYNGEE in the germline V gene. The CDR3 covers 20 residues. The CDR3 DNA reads TGTGCCAGCAGCGCACGTTATTCCGGGACTAGCGGGCATCTCTACAATGAGCAGTTCTTC. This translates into CASSARYSGTSGHLYNEQFF.

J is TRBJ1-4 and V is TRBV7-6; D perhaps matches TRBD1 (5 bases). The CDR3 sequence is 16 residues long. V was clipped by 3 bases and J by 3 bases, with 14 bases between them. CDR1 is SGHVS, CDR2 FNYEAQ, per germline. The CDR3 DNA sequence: TGTGCCAGCAGCTTTCTTCTGCAGGGCTCTAATGAAAAACTGTTTTTT. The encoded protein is CASSFLLQGSNEKLFF.

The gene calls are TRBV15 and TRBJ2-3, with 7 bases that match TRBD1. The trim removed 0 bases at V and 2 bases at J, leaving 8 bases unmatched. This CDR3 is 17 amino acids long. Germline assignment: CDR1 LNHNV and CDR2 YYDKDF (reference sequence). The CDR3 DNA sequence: TGTGCCACCAGCAGAGATCAAACGGACAGGAACACAGATACGCAGTATTTT. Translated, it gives CATSRDQTDRNTDTQYF.

The CDR3 bases are TGTGCCATTCGATTGAACACTGAAGCTTTCTTT. Its protein product is CAIRLNTEAFF. This chain links TRBV10-3 with TRBJ1-1; the D is unclear. The germline gives CDR1 ENHRY, CDR2 SYGVKD. The CDR3 totals 11 residues. Deletions cut 9 bases from V and 0 bases from J, with 5 bases between.

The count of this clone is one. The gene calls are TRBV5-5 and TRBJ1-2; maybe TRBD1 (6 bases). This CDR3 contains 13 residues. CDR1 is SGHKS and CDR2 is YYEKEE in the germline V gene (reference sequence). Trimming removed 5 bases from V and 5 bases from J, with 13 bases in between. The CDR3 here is CASSGDGQYGYTF. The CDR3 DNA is TGTGCCAGCAGTGGAGACGGACAGTATGGCTACACCTTC.

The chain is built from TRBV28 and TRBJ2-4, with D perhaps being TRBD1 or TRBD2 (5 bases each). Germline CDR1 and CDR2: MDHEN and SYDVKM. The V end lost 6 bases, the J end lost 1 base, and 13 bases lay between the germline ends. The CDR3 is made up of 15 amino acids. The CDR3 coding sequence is TGTGCCAGCAGGGGGCTTGGGGGTGCCAAAAACATTCAGTACTTC. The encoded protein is CASRGLGGAKNIQYF.

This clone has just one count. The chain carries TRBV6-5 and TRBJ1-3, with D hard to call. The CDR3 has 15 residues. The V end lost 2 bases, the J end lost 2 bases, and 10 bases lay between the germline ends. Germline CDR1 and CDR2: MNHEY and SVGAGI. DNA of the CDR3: TGTGCCAGCAGTTACGGGGTGGAACCTGGAAACACCATATATTTT. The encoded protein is CASSYGVEPGNTIYF.

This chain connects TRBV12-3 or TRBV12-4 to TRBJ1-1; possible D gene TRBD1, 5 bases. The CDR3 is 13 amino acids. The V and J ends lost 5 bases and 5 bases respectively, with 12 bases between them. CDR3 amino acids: CASSIGGRTEAFF. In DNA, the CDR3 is TGTGCCAGCAGTATCGGGGGGAGGACTGAAGCTTTCTTT.

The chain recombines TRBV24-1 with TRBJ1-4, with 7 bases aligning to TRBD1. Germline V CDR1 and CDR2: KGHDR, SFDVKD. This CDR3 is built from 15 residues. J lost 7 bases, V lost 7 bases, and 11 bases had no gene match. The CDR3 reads CATSATGTASEKLFF. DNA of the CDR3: TGTGCCACCAGCGCGACCGGGACAGCGAGTGAAAAACTGTTTTTT.

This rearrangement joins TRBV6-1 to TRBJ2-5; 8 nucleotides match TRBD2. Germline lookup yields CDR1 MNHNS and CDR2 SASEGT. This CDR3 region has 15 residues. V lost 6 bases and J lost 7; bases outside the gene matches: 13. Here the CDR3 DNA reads TGTGCCAGCAGAGACGGAGCGGGAGAAATGGGGACCCAGTACTTC. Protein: CASRDGAGEMGTQYF.

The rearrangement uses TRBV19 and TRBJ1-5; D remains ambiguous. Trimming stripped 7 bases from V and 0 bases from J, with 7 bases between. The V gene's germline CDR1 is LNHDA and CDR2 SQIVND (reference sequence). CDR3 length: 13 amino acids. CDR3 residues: CASTKYSNQPQHF. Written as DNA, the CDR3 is TGTGCCAGTACGAAGTATAGCAATCAGCCCCAGCATTTT.

The CDR3: CASSLGVTGTGDYGYTF. CDR3 DNA: TGTGCCAGCAGCTTAGGAGTTACCGGGACAGGCGACTATGGCTACACCTTC. The V gene is TRBV11-2, the J gene TRBJ1-2; 8 nucleotides align to TRBD1. The CDR3 runs 17 residues. Germline V lookup: CDR1 SGHAT, CDR2 FQNNGV. V dropped 1 base and J dropped 3; count of bases not matched to a gene: 10. The variable domain in full, with the rest retrieved from reference TRBV11-2 and TRBJ1-2, is EAGVAQSPRYKIIEKRQSVAFWCNPISGHATLYWYQQILGQGPKLLIQFQNNGVVDDSQLPKDRFSAERLKGVDSTLKIQPAKLEDSAVYLCASSLGVTGTGDYGYTFGSGTRLTVV.

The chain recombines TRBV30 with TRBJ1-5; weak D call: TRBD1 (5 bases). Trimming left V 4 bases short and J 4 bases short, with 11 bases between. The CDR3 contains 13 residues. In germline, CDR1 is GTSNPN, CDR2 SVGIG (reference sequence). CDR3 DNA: TGTGCCTGGAATATGGCAGGGAATCAGCCCCAGCATTTT. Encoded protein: CAWNMAGNQPQHF.

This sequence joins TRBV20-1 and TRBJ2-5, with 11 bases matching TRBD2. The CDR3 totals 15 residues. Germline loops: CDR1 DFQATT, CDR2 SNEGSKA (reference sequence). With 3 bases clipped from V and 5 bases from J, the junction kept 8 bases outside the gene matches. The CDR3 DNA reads TGCAGTGCTAGTGCAGATTTAGCGGGAGGGGAGACCCAGTACTTC. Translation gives CSASADLAGGETQYF.

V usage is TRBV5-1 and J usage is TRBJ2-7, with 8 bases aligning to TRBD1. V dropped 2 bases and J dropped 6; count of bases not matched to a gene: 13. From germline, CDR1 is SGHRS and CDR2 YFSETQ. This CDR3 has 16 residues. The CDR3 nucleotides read TGCGCCAGCAGCTTAAAACGGACAGGGCGGACGGGCGAGCAGTACTTC. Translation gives CASSLKRTGRTGEQYF.

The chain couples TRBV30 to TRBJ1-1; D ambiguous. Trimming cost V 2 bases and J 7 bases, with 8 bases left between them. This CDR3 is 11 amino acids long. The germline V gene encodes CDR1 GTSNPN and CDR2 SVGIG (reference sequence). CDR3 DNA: TGTGCCTGGAGTCTTGGAGGTGAAGCTTTCTTT. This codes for CAWSLGGEAFF. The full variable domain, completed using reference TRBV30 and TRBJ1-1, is SQTIHQWPATLVQPVGSPLSLECTVEGTSNPNLYWYRQAAGRGLQLLFYSVGIGQISSEVPQNLSASRPQDRQFILSSKKLLLSDSGFYLCAWSLGGEAFFGQGTRLTVV.

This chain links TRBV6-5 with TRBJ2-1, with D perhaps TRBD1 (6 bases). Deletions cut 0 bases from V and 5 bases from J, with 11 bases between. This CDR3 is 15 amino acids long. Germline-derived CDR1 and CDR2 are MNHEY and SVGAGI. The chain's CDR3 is CASSYSWTANNEQFF. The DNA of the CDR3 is TGTGCCAGCAGTTACTCGTGGACAGCTAACAATGAGCAGTTCTTC.

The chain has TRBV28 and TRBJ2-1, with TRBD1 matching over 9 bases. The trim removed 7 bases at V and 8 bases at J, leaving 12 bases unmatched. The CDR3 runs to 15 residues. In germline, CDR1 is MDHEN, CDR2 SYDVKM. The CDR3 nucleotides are TGTGCCAGCAACACCCCTACGGGACAGGGCTATGAGCAGTTCTTC. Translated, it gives CASNTPTGQGYEQFF.